This T cell receptor (beta chain) was recorded in a study of quantifying T cell responses using KT2 cells. Study-wide background: Reverse transcription used primers in the TCR alpha and beta constant regions.

Each cDNA got a UMI-containing oligo ligated at its 3' end. An equimolar mix of RC1.1 and RC1.2 primed the beta chain across TRBC1 and TRBC2. From the UMI-ligation and nested PCR reads, TCRdb called clonotypes with MiXCR, one entry per CDR3 protein. The data hold over 40,000 distinct CDR3 sequences, with roughly 12% observed a single time. This clonotype was detected only a few times. Its target is unknown. Germline lookup yields CDR1 SEHNR and CDR2 FQNEAQ (reference sequence). V was shortened by 5 bases and J by 0 bases, with 19 bases between the two germline ends. The CDR3 is made up of 17 amino acids. Known numbers of the T cell clone KT2 were added to PBMC. KT2 cells were mixed with fixed PBMC numbers at varying ratios. The study's findings and limits: KT2 sequence counts showed saturation when very many KT2 cells were spiked in.

The sequencing sample was made of PBMCs spiked with cells of the T cell clone KT2. This TCR came from a human donor. V and J are TRBV7-9 and TRBJ1-2, with D unresolved. The chain's CDR3 is CASSLQGGPYTNYGYTF. The CDR3 DNA is TGTGCCAGCAGCCTACAAGGAGGCCCCTACACTAACTATGGCTACACCTTC.